A selection of T cell receptor beta chains follows, all from one sample in a study of control samples from healthy donors and cancer patients. Produced via immunoSEQ multiplex PCR; TCRdb's table is partial and in-frame only. The profile covers about 7,400 clones, with approximately 81% appearing a single time and around 28% taken by the ten largest. The sample was PBMCs. These receptors all come from a man between 65 and 85 years old with lung cancer. CDR3s include the opening cysteine and the closing phenylalanine or tryptophan. The order of the fields is clone size, V gene, D gene, J gene, CDR3 DNA, CDR3 protein. The D gene is left open where the match is weak. A row's size may be missing; if present it is once, few, many or a size class.

abundance: .
v_gene: TRBV30
d_gene: TRBD1
j_gene: TRBJ1-5
CDR3nt: TGTGCCTGGGAATCCGGGACAGGCAATCAGCCCCAGCATTTT
CDR3aa: CAWESGTGNQPQHF

abundance: .
v_gene: TRBV27
d_gene: .
j_gene: TRBJ2-4
CDR3nt: TGTGCCAGCAGTTTATCGATTACAGAATTCAAAAACATTCAGTACTTC
CDR3aa: CASSLSITEFKNIQYF

abundance: .
v_gene: TRBV2
d_gene: .
j_gene: TRBJ1-2
CDR3nt: TGTGCCAGCAGTGACGGGGGCCTCGCCTATGGCTACACCTTC
CDR3aa: CASSDGGLAYGYTF

abundance: .
v_gene: TRBV14
d_gene: TRBD1
j_gene: TRBJ1-6
CDR3nt: TGTGCCAGCAGCCGGACAGGGGGCGGGAATTCACCCCTCCACTTT
CDR3aa: CASSRTGGGNSPLHF

abundance: .
v_gene: TRBV29-1
d_gene: .
j_gene: TRBJ2-1
CDR3nt: TGCAGCGTGATCCGAGCCAGCGAGCAGTTCTTC
CDR3aa: CSVIRASEQFF

abundance: .
v_gene: TRBV30
d_gene: .
j_gene: TRBJ2-1
CDR3nt: TGTGCCTGGACGTTTTCCTACAATGAGCAGTTCTTC
CDR3aa: CAWTFSYNEQFF

abundance: large
v_gene: TRBV7-2
d_gene: .
j_gene: TRBJ1-2
CDR3nt: TGTGCCAGCAGCTCCCCGGACAGTCGGAATGGCTACACCTTC
CDR3aa: CASSSPDSRNGYTF

abundance: .
v_gene: TRBV5-4
d_gene: .
j_gene: TRBJ2-7
CDR3nt: TGTGCCAGCAGCTTGGAGAACCGCTACGAGCAGTACTTC
CDR3aa: CASSLENRYEQYF

abundance: .
v_gene: TRBV7-9
d_gene: .
j_gene: TRBJ2-3
CDR3nt: TGTGCCAGCAGTCCCGACACGTACACAGATACGCAGTATTTT
CDR3aa: CASSPDTYTDTQYF

abundance: .
v_gene: TRBV7-2
d_gene: TRBD1
j_gene: TRBJ2-1
CDR3nt: TGTGCCAGCAGCTTAGTGGGATTCGGACAGGGAGAGAACAATGAGCAGTTCTTC
CDR3aa: CASSLVGFGQGENNEQFF

abundance: .
v_gene: TRBV7-8
d_gene: .
j_gene: TRBJ1-4
CDR3nt: TGTGCCAGCAGCTTATCGATTGGTACAACTAATGAAAAACTGTTTTTT
CDR3aa: CASSLSIGTTNEKLFF

abundance: once
v_gene: TRBV11-2
d_gene: .
j_gene: TRBJ2-1
CDR3nt: TGTGCCAGCAGCTACTACACCTTACTACCTCTACACAATGAGCAGTTCTTC
CDR3aa: CASSYYTLLPLHNEQFF

abundance: once
v_gene: TRBV5-1
d_gene: TRBD2
j_gene: TRBJ2-3
CDR3nt: TGCGCCAGCAGCCCTGGGACTAGCGGGAAACGGGTCACAGATACGCAGTATTTT
CDR3aa: CASSPGTSGKRVTDTQYF

abundance: .
v_gene: TRBV5-1
d_gene: .
j_gene: TRBJ2-7
CDR3nt: TGCGCCAGCAGCCCTGGACTGTTCAACGAGCAGTACTTC
CDR3aa: CASSPGLFNEQYF

abundance: .
v_gene: TRBV7-9
d_gene: .
j_gene: TRBJ2-7
CDR3nt: TGTGCCAGCAGCTTAGAGTACGAGCAGTACTTC
CDR3aa: CASSLEYEQYF

abundance: .
v_gene: TRBV5-1
d_gene: .
j_gene: TRBJ1-5
CDR3nt: TGCGCCAGCAGCTTGGAGGCCATCAATCAGCCCCAGCATTTT
CDR3aa: CASSLEAINQPQHF

abundance: .
v_gene: TRBV2
d_gene: .
j_gene: TRBJ2-5
CDR3nt: TGTGCCAGCAATCGCCCCGGGACTCGAGAGACCCAGTACTTC
CDR3aa: CASNRPGTRETQYF

abundance: few
v_gene: TRBV28
d_gene: TRBD1
j_gene: TRBJ1-1
CDR3nt: TGTGCCAGCAGTATGGACAGGGGGAACACTGAAGCTTTCTTT
CDR3aa: CASSMDRGNTEAFF

abundance: .
v_gene: TRBV5-1
d_gene: .
j_gene: TRBJ1-2
CDR3nt: TGCGCCAGCAGTTTGGGTACATATGGCTACACCTTC
CDR3aa: CASSLGTYGYTF

abundance: .
v_gene: TRBV5-1
d_gene: .
j_gene: TRBJ2-2
CDR3nt: TGCGCCAGCAGCTTAGGGCAGGGCACCGGGGAGCTGTTTTTT
CDR3aa: CASSLGQGTGELFF

abundance: .
v_gene: TRBV3-1/TRBV3-2
d_gene: .
j_gene: TRBJ1-6
CDR3nt: TGTGCCAGCAGCCAGGGGCAGGGTAATTCACCCCTCCACTTT
CDR3aa: CASSQGQGNSPLHF

abundance: .
v_gene: TRBV7-6
d_gene: .
j_gene: TRBJ2-1
CDR3nt: TGTGCCAGCAGCTTAGCGGTTAATGAGCAGTTCTTC
CDR3aa: CASSLAVNEQFF

abundance: .
v_gene: TRBV28
d_gene: .
j_gene: TRBJ1-4
CDR3nt: TGTGCCAGCAGTTTATTATCTCCGGGCGGCGAAAAACTGTTTTTT
CDR3aa: CASSLLSPGGEKLFF

abundance: .
v_gene: TRBV3-1/TRBV3-2
d_gene: .
j_gene: TRBJ2-7
CDR3nt: TGTGCCAGCAGCCAAGTGTTAGCGCTCGAGTACTTC
CDR3aa: CASSQVLALEYF

abundance: .
v_gene: TRBV24-1
d_gene: .
j_gene: TRBJ2-1
CDR3nt: TGTGCCACCAGTGATCCCCGAGGGTACAATGAGCAGTTCTTC
CDR3aa: CATSDPRGYNEQFF

abundance: .
v_gene: TRBV2
d_gene: TRBD2
j_gene: TRBJ2-4
CDR3nt: TGTGCCAGCAGTAGACTAGCGGGAGGGAACATTCAGTACTTC
CDR3aa: CASSRLAGGNIQYF

abundance: .
v_gene: TRBV6-5
d_gene: .
j_gene: TRBJ1-2
CDR3nt: TGTGCCAGCAGGCATCAGACGGGACAAAATGGGGGCTACACCTTC
CDR3aa: CASRHQTGQNGGYTF

abundance: .
v_gene: TRBV9
d_gene: .
j_gene: TRBJ2-2
CDR3nt: TGTGCCAGCAGCGTAGACCCTCGCGGAAGGGGCGGGGAGCTGTTTTTT
CDR3aa: CASSVDPRGRGGELFF

abundance: .
v_gene: TRBV7-9
d_gene: .
j_gene: TRBJ1-4
CDR3nt: TGTGCCAGCAGCGCACAGGGAACAACTAATGAAAAACTGTTTTTT
CDR3aa: CASSAQGTTNEKLFF

abundance: .
v_gene: TRBV7-9
d_gene: TRBD1
j_gene: TRBJ1-3
CDR3nt: TGTGCCAGCAGCAATACAGGGGAAGGAAACACCATATATTTT
CDR3aa: CASSNTGEGNTIYF

abundance: .
v_gene: TRBV18
d_gene: TRBD1
j_gene: TRBJ1-6
CDR3nt: TGTGCCAGCTCACCCGGGACAGTATATAATTCACCCCTCCACTTT
CDR3aa: CASSPGTVYNSPLHF

abundance: .
v_gene: TRBV27
d_gene: TRBD1
j_gene: TRBJ1-2
CDR3nt: TGTGCCAGCGGGACAGGCTACGGCTACACCTTC
CDR3aa: CASGTGYGYTF

abundance: .
v_gene: TRBV7-2
d_gene: TRBD2
j_gene: TRBJ2-2
CDR3nt: TGTGCCAGCCGTTTAGCGGGAGGAATCACCGGGGAGCTGTTTTTT
CDR3aa: CASRLAGGITGELFF

abundance: once
v_gene: TRBV5-1
d_gene: TRBD1
j_gene: TRBJ1-1
CDR3nt: TGCGCCAGCAGCTTTAGGCCGTTGGGACAGGGGATATTGGGGAACACTGAAGCTTTCTTT
CDR3aa: CASSFRPLGQGILGNTEAFF

abundance: medium-sized
v_gene: TRBV29-1
d_gene: .
j_gene: TRBJ2-7
CDR3nt: TGCAGCGTTGTTATTGGGACTCATAGCTCCTACGAGCAGTACTTC
CDR3aa: CSVVIGTHSSYEQYF

abundance: .
v_gene: TRBV21-1
d_gene: .
j_gene: TRBJ2-5
CDR3nt: TGTGCCAGCAGCATCCAAAGGGCCTTCCAAGAGACCCAGTACTTC
CDR3aa: CASSIQRAFQETQYF

abundance: .
v_gene: TRBV7-2
d_gene: TRBD1
j_gene: TRBJ1-1
CDR3nt: TGTGCCAGCAGCTTAACCGGGACAGCCCGGAACACTGAAGCTTTCTTT
CDR3aa: CASSLTGTARNTEAFF

abundance: .
v_gene: TRBV4-1
d_gene: .
j_gene: TRBJ1-6
CDR3nt: TGCGCCAGCAGCCAAGATCGGGGAACGTATTCACCCCTCCACTTT
CDR3aa: CASSQDRGTYSPLHF

abundance: .
v_gene: TRBV28
d_gene: TRBD1
j_gene: TRBJ2-3
CDR3nt: TGTGCCAGCAGACCTCAGGGGGTTAAGACAGATACGCAGTATTTT
CDR3aa: CASRPQGVKTDTQYF

abundance: .
v_gene: TRBV6-2/TRBV6-3
d_gene: TRBD1
j_gene: TRBJ2-1
CDR3nt: TGTGCCAGCAGTTCACCATCCTCGGACAGGGGAGAGGGGGTGGGGCAGTTCTTC
CDR3aa: CASSSPSSDRGEGVGQFF

abundance: few
v_gene: TRBV19
d_gene: .
j_gene: TRBJ2-2
CDR3nt: TGTGCCAGTAGTTCAGGATACACCGGGGAGCTGTTTTTT
CDR3aa: CASSSGYTGELFF

abundance: .
v_gene: TRBV5-6
d_gene: .
j_gene: TRBJ2-7
CDR3nt: TGTGCCAGCAGCTTGGTTTTAGGGGAGCAGTACTTC
CDR3aa: CASSLVLGEQYF

abundance: .
v_gene: TRBV7-9
d_gene: TRBD1
j_gene: TRBJ2-1
CDR3nt: TGTGCCAGCAGTAGAAGACAGGGAATATCATACAATGAGCAGTTCTTC
CDR3aa: CASSRRQGISYNEQFF

abundance: few
v_gene: TRBV7-9
d_gene: .
j_gene: TRBJ1-5
CDR3nt: TGTGCCAGCAGCTCGGAAACAGGGAATCAGCCCCAGCATTTT
CDR3aa: CASSSETGNQPQHF

abundance: .
v_gene: TRBV18
d_gene: .
j_gene: TRBJ2-7
CDR3nt: TGTGCCAGCTCACCGTCCGGGACAACAGCCTACGAGCAGTACTTC
CDR3aa: CASSPSGTTAYEQYF

abundance: .
v_gene: TRBV3-1/TRBV3-2
d_gene: .
j_gene: TRBJ1-5
CDR3nt: TGTGCCAGCAGCCAAGGTCAAGGTTCACAGCCCCAGCATTTT
CDR3aa: CASSQGQGSQPQHF

abundance: once
v_gene: TRBV15
d_gene: .
j_gene: TRBJ2-5
CDR3nt: TGTGCCACGCGGAGGCAGTCCCAAGAGACCCAGTACTTC
CDR3aa: CATRRQSQETQYF

abundance: large
v_gene: TRBV4-3
d_gene: .
j_gene: TRBJ2-7
CDR3nt: TGCGCCAGCAGCCACATAGGCGTGGGGTACGAGCAGTACTTC
CDR3aa: CASSHIGVGYEQYF

abundance: once
v_gene: TRBV5-6
d_gene: .
j_gene: TRBJ2-7
CDR3nt: TGTGCCAGCAGCTTGGTATCAGGGCGGGCCTACGAGCAGTACTTC
CDR3aa: CASSLVSGRAYEQYF

abundance: .
v_gene: TRBV6-5
d_gene: TRBD1
j_gene: TRBJ2-1
CDR3nt: TGTGCCAGCAGTTTAGACAGGGGGCTGTACAATGAGCAGTTCTTC
CDR3aa: CASSLDRGLYNEQFF

abundance: .
v_gene: TRBV18
d_gene: TRBD1
j_gene: TRBJ1-1
CDR3nt: TGTGCCAGCTCCCGACAGGGAGCTAACACTGAAGCTTTCTTT
CDR3aa: CASSRQGANTEAFF

abundance: .
v_gene: TRBV29-1
d_gene: TRBD1
j_gene: TRBJ2-7
CDR3nt: TGCAGCGTTGAAGAAGGGGGGACAGGGAGGTCCTACGAGCAGTACTTC
CDR3aa: CSVEEGGTGRSYEQYF

abundance: few
v_gene: TRBV28
d_gene: TRBD1
j_gene: TRBJ1-5
CDR3nt: TGTGCCAGCAGTATGGGACAGGGTGGCAATCAGCCCCAGCATTTT
CDR3aa: CASSMGQGGNQPQHF

abundance: .
v_gene: TRBV6-2/TRBV6-3
d_gene: .
j_gene: TRBJ2-2
CDR3nt: TGTGCCAGCAGTTACCCGCTTCAGGGCACCGGGGAGCTGTTTTTT
CDR3aa: CASSYPLQGTGELFF

abundance: .
v_gene: TRBV10-2
d_gene: TRBD1
j_gene: TRBJ2-5
CDR3nt: TGCGCCAGCAGTGAGCCTCGACAGGGTCGAAAGACCCAGTACTTC
CDR3aa: CASSEPRQGRKTQYF

abundance: .
v_gene: TRBV6-2/TRBV6-3
d_gene: .
j_gene: TRBJ2-7
CDR3nt: TGTGCCAGCAGTTACTCTGCGAAGGGAAAGGGATCTGCATACTTC
CDR3aa: CASSYSAKGKGSAYF

abundance: .
v_gene: TRBV4-1
d_gene: .
j_gene: TRBJ2-7
CDR3nt: TGCGCCAGCAGCCAAGGTTTCCGAGGCCTCTACGAGCAGTACTTC
CDR3aa: CASSQGFRGLYEQYF

abundance: .
v_gene: TRBV28
d_gene: TRBD2
j_gene: TRBJ2-7
CDR3nt: TGTGCCAGCAGTCTTAGCGGGAATCTGGCCTACGAGCAGTACTTC
CDR3aa: CASSLSGNLAYEQYF

abundance: .
v_gene: TRBV27
d_gene: .
j_gene: TRBJ1-2
CDR3nt: TGTGCCAGCAGTTTAATGGCGGGTTCTGGCTACACCTTC
CDR3aa: CASSLMAGSGYTF

abundance: once
v_gene: TRBV6-5
d_gene: .
j_gene: TRBJ1-5
CDR3nt: TGTGCCAGCAGGGAGGGACAAACCCAAAATCAGCCCCAGCATTTT
CDR3aa: CASREGQTQNQPQHF